These T cell receptor beta chains were read from a single sample in a study of shared clonotypes between healthy human individuals. Repertoires were generated with immunoSEQ multiplex PCR, while TCRdb's copy carries only in-frame clones and drops some. The sample has nearly 1 million clones, less than 85% seen once. The source material was memory CD4+ T cells sorted from blood. The receptors come from a man between 18 and 29 years old in good health. CDR3s include the opening cysteine and the closing phenylalanine or tryptophan. The D gene is left open where the match is weak. Clone size is given for some rows only: seen once, a few or many times, or a class if the clone is expanded.

TRBJ1-2,-,TRBV11-1,-,CASSLSGANYGYTF,TGTGCCAGCAGCTTATCGGGGGCGAACTATGGCTACACCTTC
TRBJ2-1,-,TRBV2,-,CASSPQFKGQQFF,TGTGCCAGCAGTCCTCAGTTTAAGGGGCAGCAGTTCTTC
TRBJ1-2,TRBD1,TRBV6-6,-,CASRRGPQGGTGYTF,TGTGCCAGCAGGAGGGGGCCTCAGGGAGGAACGGGCTACACCTTC
TRBJ2-3,-,TRBV6-4,-,CASSSGSTDTQYF,TGTGCCAGCAGTAGCGGGAGCACAGATACGCAGTATTTT
TRBJ1-2,TRBD1,TRBV7-6,-,CASSGQGAGGYGYTF,TGTGCCAGCAGCGGGCAGGGGGCGGGCGGCTATGGCTACACCTTC
TRBJ2-7,-,TRBV5-1,-,CASSLDPAYEQYF,TGCGCCAGCAGCTTGGATCCAGCTTACGAGCAGTACTTC
TRBJ2-6,-,TRBV18,-,CASSGPRQISGANVLTF,TGTGCCAGCTCTGGACCCCGACAGATCTCTGGGGCCAACGTCCTGACTTTC
TRBJ2-7,TRBD1,TRBV4-3,-,CASSQGTGGAYEQYF,TGCGCCAGCAGCCAAGGGACAGGGGGAGCCTACGAGCAGTACTTC
TRBJ2-7,-,TRBV7-3,-,CASSSAIGGEQYF,TGTGCCAGCAGCTCAGCAATCGGTGGGGAGCAGTACTTC
TRBJ2-3,TRBD2,TRBV5-1,once,CASSLGAGGAPDTQYF,TGCGCCAGCAGCTTGGGAGCGGGAGGGGCCCCAGATACGCAGTATTTT
TRBJ1-2,-,TRBV25-1,few,CASSSRDNYGYTF,TGTGCCAGCAGTAGCCGGGATAACTATGGCTACACCTTC
TRBJ2-3,TRBD1,TRBV5-4,-,CATLEDRATDTQYF,TGTGCCACCTTAGAAGACAGGGCCACAGATACGCAGTATTTT
TRBJ2-1,-,TRBV9,-,CASSVGGRGSSYNEQFF,TGTGCCAGCAGCGTAGGTGGGAGGGGGAGCTCCTACAATGAGCAGTTCTTC
TRBJ2-3,-,TRBV30,-,CAWMGTDTQYF,TGTGCCTGGATGGGCACAGATACGCAGTATTTT
TRBJ1-2,-,TRBV10-1,-,CASSESQTYGYTF,TGCGCCAGCAGTGAGTCACAAACCTATGGCTACACCTTC
TRBJ1-3,-,TRBV10-3,-,CAISEYRGVSGNTIYF,TGTGCCATCAGTGAGTATAGGGGCGTCTCTGGAAACACCATATATTTT
TRBJ1-2,-,TRBV9,-,CASSPTELGGYTF,TGTGCCAGCAGCCCTACAGAGTTGGGGGGCTACACCTTC
TRBJ2-1,-,TRBV2,few,CASTDNGQYVLTNEQFF,TGTGCCAGCACTGACAACGGACAGTACGTCCTTACGAACGAGCAGTTCTTC
TRBJ1-1,-,TRBV18,-,CASSPETGFGTEAFF,TGTGCCAGCTCACCAGAGACAGGATTTGGCACTGAAGCTTTCTTT
TRBJ2-5,-,TRBV28,-,CASSRGTAQETQYF,TGTGCCAGCAGCCGGGGGACAGCCCAAGAGACCCAGTACTTC
TRBJ1-3,-,TRBV28,-,CASSTGVGRTIYF,TGTGCCAGCAGTACGGGCGTCGGTCGCACCATATATTTT
TRBJ1-4,-,TRBV6-1,-,CASSEATGSGKLFF,TGTGCCAGCAGTGAAGCGACAGGCTCGGGAAAACTGTTTTTT
TRBJ2-7,-,TRBV5-6,-,CASSLLIPHEQYF,TGTGCCAGCAGCTTGCTAATCCCTCACGAGCAGTACTTC
TRBJ1-4,-,TRBV4-1,-,CASSHPQGSVNEKLFF,TGCGCCAGCAGCCATCCCCAGGGCAGTGTCAATGAAAAACTGTTTTTT
TRBJ1-6,-,TRBV7-2,-,CASSLEQTSSYNSPLHF,TGTGCCAGCAGCTTGGAACAGACCAGCTCCTATAATTCACCCCTCCACTTT
TRBJ2-3,-,TRBV28,-,CASSLRGSASTDTQYF,TGTGCCAGCAGTTTGAGGGGGAGTGCTAGCACAGATACGCAGTATTTT
TRBJ1-5,-,TRBV28,-,CASSLRSLGNQPQHF,TGTGCCAGCAGTTTGCGATCCTTAGGCAATCAGCCCCAGCATTTT
TRBJ2-4,-,TRBV19,-,CASSIGRLRGLAKNIQYF,TGTGCCAGTAGTATAGGGAGGTTGCGGGGGCTAGCCAAAAACATTCAGTACTTC
TRBJ2-3,-,TRBV7-6,-,CASSLGGGTKDTQYF,TGTGCCAGCAGCTTAGGTGGAGGGACAAAAGATACGCAGTATTTT
TRBJ2-5,TRBD1,TRBV30,-,CAWSVGSQGAETQYF,TGTGCCTGGAGTGTAGGTTCCCAGGGGGCCGAGACCCAGTACTTC
TRBJ2-7,TRBD2,TRBV10-1,-,CASSLALGYEQYF,TGCGCCAGCTCACTAGCGTTGGGCTACGAGCAGTACTTC
TRBJ1-6,-,TRBV6-5,-,CASKQRQLNSPLHF,TGTGCCAGCAAGCAAAGACAGCTTAATTCACCCCTCCACTTT
TRBJ2-7,TRBD1,TRBV5-4,-,CASSLSGTGPYEQYF,TGTGCCAGCAGCTTGTCCGGGACAGGGCCCTACGAGCAGTACTTC
TRBJ1-4,-,TRBV29-1,-,CSVGFWGNEKLFF,TGCAGCGTTGGATTTTGGGGGAATGAAAAACTGTTTTTT
TRBJ1-6,-,TRBV5-1,many,CASSSTANNSPLHF,TGCGCCAGCAGCTCGACAGCGAATAATTCACCCCTCCACTTT
TRBJ2-5,-,TRBV14,-,CASSPQAGLKETQYF,TGTGCCAGCAGTCCACAAGCAGGGTTGAAAGAGACCCAGTACTTC
TRBJ2-5,-,TRBV18,-,CASSPVRVAQETQYF,TGTGCCAGCTCACCGGTCAGGGTAGCTCAAGAGACCCAGTACTTC
TRBJ1-3,-,TRBV5-1,-,CASSWGPRLSGNTIYF,TGCGCCAGCAGTTGGGGCCCCCGTCTCTCTGGAAACACCATATATTTT
TRBJ2-2,-,TRBV6-1,-,CASSVTVNTGELFF,TGTGCCAGCAGTGTAACTGTGAACACCGGGGAGCTGTTTTTT
TRBJ1-5,-,TRBV27,-,CASSWSDREPQHF,TGTGCCAGCAGTTGGTCAGATAGGGAGCCCCAGCATTTT
TRBJ2-7,-,TRBV7-9,-,CASSPKYEQYF,TGTGCCAGCAGCCCTAAATACGAGCAGTACTTC
TRBJ2-1,TRBD2,TRBV7-6,-,CASSSLTSGGSSYNEQFF,TGTGCCAGCAGCTCCTTGACTAGCGGGGGGAGCTCCTACAATGAGCAGTTCTTC
TRBJ2-7,-,TRBV10-3,-,CAIRLRSDYEQYF,TGTGCCATCAGGCTTCGATCAGACTACGAGCAGTACTTC
TRBJ1-2,-,TRBV28,few,CASSPGRDEVYGYTF,TGTGCCAGCAGTCCGGGTCGGGACGAGGTCTATGGCTACACCTTC
TRBJ2-6,-,TRBV4-1,-,CASSPRGAGANVLTF,TGCGCCAGCAGCCCACGGGGAGCTGGGGCCAACGTCCTGACTTTC
TRBJ2-7,-,TRBV5-6,-,CASSHRALTYEQYF,TGTGCCAGCAGCCACCGGGCCCTTACCTACGAGCAGTACTTC
TRBJ1-5,-,TRBV30,-,CAWSKAGLYQPQHF,TGTGCCTGGAGTAAGGCAGGGTTGTATCAGCCCCAGCATTTT
TRBJ2-1,-,TRBV5-1,-,CASSYGIDEQFF,TGCGCCAGCAGCTACGGAATAGATGAGCAGTTCTTC
TRBJ1-2,TRBD1,TRBV7-9,few,CASSTGQGLYGYTF,TGTGCCAGCAGCACGGGACAGGGGCTCTATGGCTACACCTTC
TRBJ2-1,-,TRBV4-1,-,CASSQDAGASAHEQFF,TGCGCCAGCAGCCAGGACGCTGGAGCCAGCGCCCATGAGCAGTTCTTC
TRBJ2-2,-,TRBV18,few,CASSPTGNPGELFF,TGTGCCAGCTCACCAACAGGGAATCCCGGGGAGCTGTTTTTT
TRBJ2-5,TRBD2,TRBV11-3,-,CASSLRGGTSGQETQYF,TGTGCCAGCAGCTTAAGGGGTGGGACTAGCGGGCAAGAGACCCAGTACTTC
TRBJ1-2,-,TRBV11-2,-,CASSLVGTGYTF,TGTGCCAGCAGCTTAGTCGGCACTGGCTACACCTTC